This paragraph reports one T cell receptor beta chain. The source of the sample is a study of control samples from healthy donors and cancer patients. The germline CDR1 and CDR2 sequences are SEHNR and FQNEAQ (reference sequence). The CDR3 extends over 11 amino acids. The V gene lost 8 bases and the J gene lost 4 bases, with 8 bases spanning the gap. The table came from immunoSEQ multiplex PCR; TCRdb's copy has only in-frame clones and leaves some out. Of about 120,000 clones listed, 75% to 90% are singletons. The TCR sequence derives from a woman aged 45-59 years with colorectal cancer. V usage is TRBV7-9 and J usage is TRBJ2-5; D not resolved. The sequenced sample was PBMCs. As DNA, the CDR3 is TGTGCCAGCGGGATGCTAGAGACCCAGTACTTC. This codes for CASGMLETQYF.